This T cell receptor beta chain stems from a study of identical twins. Whole-study results and caveats: Zero-insertion results could be subject to partial confounding by invariant MAIT and iNKT cells. Cord blood beta clonotypes that were abundant carried fewer insertions, and memory repertoires showed no such trend. The degree of excess twin sharing was weaker in beta out-of-frame sequences.

MiXCR, run by TCRdb on the 5' RACE reads, gives a single entry per CDR3 protein. The table includes about 690,000 distinct CDR3 sequences, around 6.1% detected once. Everyone who gave samples was a healthy Caucasian. Points on this clonotype: Its target is not known. A read error may explain this, as a much larger clone is one base away.

V lost 6 bases and J 3 bases, leaving 15 bases between the germline ends. Germline CDR1 and CDR2: DFQATT and SNEGSKA (reference sequence). This CDR3 contains 14 residues. The clonotype comes from a man aged 18 to 30 in good health. The genes are TRBV20-1 and TRBJ2-1; D possibly corresponds to TRBD2 (5 bases). The sample was naive T cells sorted from blood. CDR3: CSALARTDYNEQFF. The CDR3 nucleotides are TGCAGTGCCCTAGCCAGGACGGACTACAATGAGCAGTTCTTC.